The rows below give T cell receptor beta chains drawn from one sample of a study of OX40 agonist ivuxolimab in advanced cancers. Data came from immunoSEQ multiplex PCR; TCRdb stores just in-frame clones and leaves some out. The table lists approximately 50,000 clones, over 80% of them singletons. The specimen comprised CD4+ or CD8+ T cells sorted from blood, sampled in a trial of the OX40 agonist ivuxolimab. These receptor sequences come from an adult with an advanced solid tumor such as melanoma, head and neck, liver or kidney cancer. The CDR3 runs from the conserved cysteine through the conserved F or W. A D gene is named only where the DNA matches it firmly. Size is stated for part of the rows, as once, few or many counts, or as a class when the clone is expanded.

J: TRBJ2-7
size: once
D: -
V: TRBV27
DNA: TGTGCCAGCAGTTTGACTCTGCGCTACGAGCAGTACTTC
CDR3: CASSLTLRYEQYF

J: TRBJ1-1
size: -
D: -
V: TRBV14
DNA: TGTGCCAGCAGCTCCGTCCCAAACACTGAAGCTTTCTTT
CDR3: CASSSVPNTEAFF

J: TRBJ1-2
size: -
D: TRBD1
V: TRBV7-6
DNA: TGTGCCAGCAGATCGGACAGGGAGGGGAGCTGGGGGTATGGCTACACCTTC
CDR3: CASRSDREGSWGYGYTF

J: TRBJ2-1
size: -
D: -
V: TRBV5-6
DNA: TGTGCCAGCAGCGATGGACTACCTTCCTACAATGAGCAGTTCTTC
CDR3: CASSDGLPSYNEQFF

J: TRBJ2-2
size: -
D: -
V: TRBV19
DNA: TGTGCCAGTAGTAGGTGGACAGCGAACACCGGGGAGCTGTTTTTT
CDR3: CASSRWTANTGELFF

J: TRBJ2-2
size: -
D: -
V: TRBV9
DNA: TGTGCCAGCACCCGAGTGGACAGAGGGACCGGGGAGCTGTTTTTT
CDR3: CASTRVDRGTGELFF

J: TRBJ2-3
size: -
D: TRBD2
V: TRBV18
DNA: TGTGCCAGCTCATCATTTACCTTACTAGCGGGGGTTCCCACAGATACGCAGTATTTT
CDR3: CASSSFTLLAGVPTDTQYF

J: TRBJ2-3
size: -
D: -
V: TRBV11-3
DNA: TGTGCCAGCAGCTTAGTGTCAGATACGCAGTATTTT
CDR3: CASSLVSDTQYF

J: TRBJ2-3
size: -
D: TRBD2
V: TRBV5-4
DNA: TGTGCCAGCAGCTTGATGCGGGGGGACACAGATACGCAGTATTTT
CDR3: CASSLMRGDTDTQYF

J: TRBJ2-7
size: -
D: -
V: TRBV7-9
DNA: TGTGCCAGCAGCCGCGAGCAGGCCTACGAGCAGTACTTC
CDR3: CASSREQAYEQYF

J: TRBJ2-7
size: -
D: TRBD1
V: TRBV28
DNA: TGTGCCAGCAGGACAGGGGTTGCCTACGAGCAGTACTTC
CDR3: CASRTGVAYEQYF

J: TRBJ2-5
size: -
D: TRBD1
V: TRBV30
DNA: TGTGCCTGGAGACAGGGGGCTCGGGAGACCCAGTACTTC
CDR3: CAWRQGARETQYF

J: TRBJ1-3
size: -
D: -
V: TRBV7-3
DNA: TGTGCCAGCAGCTCCAATCCTGGAAACACCATATATTTT
CDR3: CASSSNPGNTIYF

J: TRBJ2-5
size: -
D: -
V: TRBV7-9
DNA: TGTGCCAGCAGCTTACTGGAGAGGGGGACCCAGTACTTC
CDR3: CASSLLERGTQYF

J: TRBJ1-2
size: -
D: -
V: TRBV6-1
DNA: TGTGCCAGCAGTGAAAAACAGCTCTATGGCTACACCTTC
CDR3: CASSEKQLYGYTF

J: TRBJ1-6
size: -
D: -
V: TRBV4-1
DNA: TGCGCCAGCAGCCAAGATCAAAGGGGAAATTCACCCCTCCACTTT
CDR3: CASSQDQRGNSPLHF

J: TRBJ1-1
size: -
D: -
V: TRBV21-1
DNA: TGTGCCAGCAGCTGGGGGCGGGGAGATCCTGAAGCTTTCTTT
CDR3: CASSWGRGDPEAFF

J: TRBJ2-1
size: once
D: -
V: TRBV6-6
DNA: TGTGCCAGCAGTCCTCGGGACGCGTCCCCCTACAATGAGCAGTTCTTC
CDR3: CASSPRDASPYNEQFF

J: TRBJ1-1
size: -
D: TRBD1
V: TRBV7-9
DNA: TGTGCCAGCAGCGAGAAGGGACAGGGGAACACTGAAGCTTTCTTT
CDR3: CASSEKGQGNTEAFF

J: TRBJ1-5
size: -
D: TRBD1
V: TRBV27
DNA: TGTGCCAGCAGTTCTGGGGACAGGGGGCCCCAGCATTTT
CDR3: CASSSGDRGPQHF

J: TRBJ2-7
size: -
D: -
V: TRBV7-9
DNA: TGTGCCAGCAGCTTAGCTGGAGGCGAAAGGGCCTACGAGCAGTACTTC
CDR3: CASSLAGGERAYEQYF

J: TRBJ2-1
size: -
D: TRBD2
V: TRBV6-5
DNA: TGTGCCAGCAGTTACTCTATAGCGGGAGCCTACAATGAGCAGTTCTTC
CDR3: CASSYSIAGAYNEQFF

J: TRBJ2-7
size: -
D: -
V: TRBV5-1
DNA: TGCGCCAGCAGCTTGTTGACGGGGACCTTTTACGAGCAGTACTTC
CDR3: CASSLLTGTFYEQYF

J: TRBJ1-4
size: -
D: -
V: TRBV6-6
DNA: TGTGCCAGCAGTGGACAGATCCATGAAAAACTGTTTTTT
CDR3: CASSGQIHEKLFF

J: TRBJ1-2
size: -
D: TRBD1
V: TRBV18
DNA: TGTGCCAGCTCACCACCGGGACAGGGGGCGAGGGTCTATGGCTACACCTTC
CDR3: CASSPPGQGARVYGYTF

J: TRBJ2-5
size: -
D: TRBD1
V: TRBV5-4
DNA: TGTGCCAGCAGCACCAAACAGGGGGCTGGAGAGACCCAGTACTTC
CDR3: CASSTKQGAGETQYF

J: TRBJ2-1
size: -
D: -
V: TRBV7-3
DNA: TGTGCCAGCAGCTTTAGCGGTACCAATGAGCAGTTCTTC
CDR3: CASSFSGTNEQFF

J: TRBJ2-7
size: -
D: -
V: TRBV5-1
DNA: TGCGCCAGCAGCGGAGGGGGCGGAAGCTACGAGCAGTACTTC
CDR3: CASSGGGGSYEQYF

J: TRBJ1-1
size: few
D: TRBD1
V: TRBV10-3
DNA: TGTGCCATCAGGACTACAGGGGGATACGACACTGAAGCTTTCTTT
CDR3: CAIRTTGGYDTEAFF

J: TRBJ2-7
size: -
D: TRBD2
V: TRBV18
DNA: TGTGCCAGCTCACTAGGACTAGCGGGAGGTATGGACGAGCAGTACTTC
CDR3: CASSLGLAGGMDEQYF

J: TRBJ2-3
size: -
D: -
V: TRBV18
DNA: TGTGCCAGCTCACCATACAGGGAATTGGCAGATACGCAGTATTTT
CDR3: CASSPYRELADTQYF

J: TRBJ2-7
size: -
D: -
V: TRBV7-9
DNA: TGTGCCAGCAGCTTAGACAGCTTCTCCTACGAGCAGTACTTC
CDR3: CASSLDSFSYEQYF

J: TRBJ2-2
size: -
D: -
V: TRBV27
DNA: TGTGCCAGCAGTTTTCAGGGAGCCAACACCGGGGAGCTGTTTTTT
CDR3: CASSFQGANTGELFF

J: TRBJ1-6
size: -
D: TRBD1
V: TRBV11-2
DNA: TGTGCCAGCAGCTTCGGACAGGGGGATTCACCCCTCCACTTT
CDR3: CASSFGQGDSPLHF

J: TRBJ2-7
size: -
D: -
V: TRBV12-5
DNA: TGTGCTAGTGGTAAAAGGGGGGCCTACGAGCAGTACTTC
CDR3: CASGKRGAYEQYF

J: TRBJ2-1
size: once
D: -
V: TRBV11-2
DNA: TGTGCCAGCACCGTCTTGGGGTATGAGCAGTTCTTC
CDR3: CASTVLGYEQFF

J: TRBJ2-3
size: -
D: -
V: TRBV11-3
DNA: TGTGCCAGCAGCGCGGGGGCCCCGGGCACAGATACGCAGTATTTT
CDR3: CASSAGAPGTDTQYF

J: TRBJ1-1
size: few
D: -
V: TRBV7-2
DNA: TGTGCCAGCAGCTTAATCGGTGGAACTGAAGCTTTCTTT
CDR3: CASSLIGGTEAFF

J: TRBJ1-3
size: -
D: -
V: TRBV7-9
DNA: TGTGCCAGCAGCTTAGCGGGGGCTGGAAACACCATATATTTT
CDR3: CASSLAGAGNTIYF

J: TRBJ2-2
size: -
D: -
V: TRBV7-3
DNA: TGTGCCAGCAGCTTACAGGGGATCACCGGGGAGCTGTTTTTT
CDR3: CASSLQGITGELFF

J: TRBJ2-7
size: -
D: TRBD2
V: TRBV2
DNA: TGTGCCAGCAGCGACGGGGGGCGCTGGATGGCGGGGGGGAACGAGCAGTACTTC
CDR3: CASSDGGRWMAGGNEQYF

J: TRBJ2-3
size: -
D: TRBD2
V: TRBV6-5
DNA: TGTGCCAGCAGTACGGGACTAGCGGGCACAGATACGCAGTATTTT
CDR3: CASSTGLAGTDTQYF

J: TRBJ2-3
size: -
D: -
V: TRBV5-4
DNA: TGTGCCAGCAGCCAATTTAGCACAGATACGCAGTATTTT
CDR3: CASSQFSTDTQYF

J: TRBJ2-1
size: -
D: TRBD1
V: TRBV7-9
DNA: TGTGCCAGCAGCGGGGACAGTTACAATGAGCAGTTCTTC
CDR3: CASSGDSYNEQFF

J: TRBJ2-2
size: -
D: -
V: TRBV11-2
DNA: TGTGCCAGCAGCTCAATCCGGGACTACACCGGGGAGCTGTTTTTT
CDR3: CASSSIRDYTGELFF

J: TRBJ2-7
size: -
D: -
V: TRBV6-6
DNA: TGTGCCAGCAGGATGTGGGAATCCGAGCAGTACTTC
CDR3: CASRMWESEQYF

J: TRBJ2-5
size: -
D: TRBD2
V: TRBV2
DNA: TGTGCCACCTCGGGGGGTAGCCCGAGAAGAGAGACCCAGTACTTC
CDR3: CATSGGSPRRETQYF

J: TRBJ2-1
size: -
D: -
V: TRBV7-2
DNA: TGTGCCAGCAGCTTAAGTGCGGGGGCTTACAATGAGCAGTTCTTC
CDR3: CASSLSAGAYNEQFF

J: TRBJ2-7
size: -
D: -
V: TRBV18
DNA: TGTGCCAGCTCACCACGGTTTTCAGGGTTTGCTCCCGAGCACGAGCAGTACTTC
CDR3: CASSPRFSGFAPEHEQYF

J: TRBJ2-2
size: -
D: -
V: TRBV9
DNA: TGTGCCAGCAGCGTAGCTCCGGGGACAAGCGGGGAGCTGTTTTTT
CDR3: CASSVAPGTSGELFF

J: TRBJ2-1
size: -
D: -
V: TRBV9
DNA: TGTGCCAGCAGCCTTGGGGCAGGAGGGTCCTACAATGAGCAGTTCTTC
CDR3: CASSLGAGGSYNEQFF

J: TRBJ1-4
size: -
D: TRBD1
V: TRBV19
DNA: TGTGCCAGTAGTGGCGACAGGGGCGGTAATGAAAAACTGTTTTTT
CDR3: CASSGDRGGNEKLFF